This TCR beta chain was identified in a study of Ad26.COV2.S vaccination and SARS-CoV-2 variants. Study-wide context: Intramuscularly, Ad26.COV2.S was given either once or twice, 56 days apart.

Study-wide results and caveats: People given the vaccine had a wider spike-specific TCR breadth than placebo recipients did.

Method: immunoSEQ multiplex PCR; TCRdb's copy keeps in-frame clones and lacks some. This sample has about 450,000 clones, with nearly 90% found just once. A remark on this clone: No antigen is known for it.

V was pared by 3 bases and J by 7 bases, with 13 bases between. CDR1 is DFQATT, CDR2 SNEGSKA, per germline (reference sequence). CDR3 size: 13 residues. As to treatment: 19 received Ad26.COV2.S at low or high dose, single or two shots; five or six received placebo; per-sample allocation not given. Sampling was performed 63 days after the first vaccine or placebo injection. It was Wuhan-strain SARS-CoV-2 spike that the Ad26 vaccine vector expressed. This sequence joins TRBV20-1 and TRBJ1-5; D gene ambiguous. The sequence was collected from a person between 18 and 65 years old who received the Ad26.COV2.S COVID-19 vaccine or a placebo. The sequences come from peripheral blood, collected in a trial of Ad26.COV2.S vaccine versus placebo. The CDR3 sequence is CSASRQAGQPQHF. The CDR3 bases are TGCAGTGCTAGTAGGCAGGCGGGACAGCCCCAGCATTTT.